The 20 T cell receptor beta chains below come from one sample, sequenced in a study of siplizumab effects on memory and regulatory T cells. The table came from immunoSEQ multiplex PCR; TCRdb's copy has only in-frame clones and leaves some out. The table includes roughly 92,000 clones, about 94% detected once. Sequenced: non-Treg CD4+ T cells sorted from blood. The receptors stem from a human donor in good health.

V and J are TRBV5-5 and TRBJ2-3, with 8 bases aligning to TRBD2. CDR1 and CDR2 (germline): SGHKS, YYEKEE (reference sequence). CDR3 size: 17 residues. Trimming took 2 bases from V and 5 from J; bases not matched to a gene: 13. CDR3 in DNA: TGTGCCAGCAGCTTCCCCTTAGGTAGCGCGGGAGGAGATACGCAGTATTTT. Translating gives CASSFPLGSAGGDTQYF.

The chain combines TRBV18 with TRBJ2-1; D may be TRBD2 (7 bases). CDR1 is KGHSH and CDR2 is LQKENI in the germline V gene. V dropped 2 bases and J dropped 8 bases, with 16 bases sitting between them. This CDR3 is 15 amino acids long. Here the CDR3 reads CASSPRGGQEDEQFF. The CDR3, as DNA: TGTGCCAGCTCACCAAGGGGGGGCCAAGAGGATGAGCAGTTCTTC.

The chain links TRBV28 to TRBJ2-3; unclear D gene. The V end was cut by 2 bases, the J end by 4 bases, with 7 bases between. CDR1 and CDR2 from the germline V gene are MDHEN and SYDVKM. The CDR3 contains 13 residues. The CDR3 bases are TGTGCCAGCAGTTTAATCCATCCAGATACGCAGTATTTT. This translates into CASSLIHPDTQYF.

The chain has TRBV19 and TRBJ1-1, with 9 bases matching TRBD1. This CDR3 comprises 14 residues. The V segment lost 4 bases and the J segment 5 bases; nucleotides outside the gene matches: 5. Looked up from germline, CDR1 is LNHDA and CDR2 is SQIVND (reference sequence). This CDR3 reads CASSTDRGSTEAFF. CDR3 bases: TGTGCCAGTAGTACGGACAGGGGCAGTACTGAAGCTTTCTTT. The full variable domain, its missing parts supplied by reference TRBV19 and TRBJ1-1, is DGGITQSPKYLFRKEGQNVTLSCEQNLNHDAMYWYRQDPGQGLRLIYYSQIVNDFQKGDIAEGYSVSREKKESFPLTVTSAQKNPTAFYLCASSTDRGSTEAFFGQGTRLTVV.

DNA for the CDR3: TGTGCCAGCAGCTTAGATGGGTCTATACAGGACAGAGAAAAACTGTTTTTT. It codes for CASSLDGSIQDREKLFF. The chain links TRBV7-9 to TRBJ1-4, with D perhaps TRBD1 (6 bases). V lost 1 base to trimming and J lost 8 bases, with 20 bases between them. CDR3 length equals 17 residues. Germline lookup yields CDR1 SEHNR and CDR2 FQNEAQ (reference sequence).

This clone was seen only once. The CDR3 is CASSPPPVPVGEQFF. In DNA, the CDR3 is TGTGCCAGCAGTCCCCCCCCAGTCCCGGTCGGTGAGCAGTTCTTC. V is TRBV28 and J is TRBJ2-1; D not resolved. The V end lost 5 bases, the J end lost 9 bases, and 20 bases lay between the germline ends. CDR1 and CDR2 (germline): MDHEN, SYDVKM. This CDR3 region has 15 residues.

The chain joins TRBV10-3 to TRBJ2-7; no firm D call. Germline CDR1 and CDR2: ENHRY and SYGVKD. Trimming took 3 bases from V and 2 from J, leaving 5 bases between them. This CDR3 has 12 residues. The CDR3 nucleotides read TGTGCCATCAGTGAAGGGCCCTACGAGCAGTACTTC. Protein sequence: CAISEGPYEQYF.

The chain carries TRBV2 and TRBJ2-1; TRBD1 or TRBD2 may be the D gene (5 bases each). This CDR3 spans 11 amino acids. The V and J ends lost 6 bases and 12 bases respectively, with 12 bases between them. Germline CDR1 is SNHLY and CDR2 is FYNNEI. CDR3 amino acids: CASRLGGGQFF. In nucleotides, the CDR3 is TGTGCCAGCAGGCTGGGTGGGGGGCAGTTCTTC.

V and J are TRBV10-2 and TRBJ1-2; tentative D call: TRBD1 (5 bases). With 8 bases removed from V and 1 base from J, the gap between germline ends came to 20 bases. Germline V gene data show CDR1 as WSHSY and CDR2 as SAAADI. There are 16 residues in the CDR3. DNA of the CDR3: TGCGCCAGCTGCAGGGTTTTGCAACCAAATAACTATGGCTACACCTTC. Translated: CASCRVLQPNNYGYTF.

This rearrangement joins TRBV30 to TRBJ2-3; tentatively, D is TRBD1 or TRBD2 (6 bases each). This CDR3 region has 13 residues. The V and J ends lost 5 bases and 0 bases respectively, with 9 bases between them. Looked up from germline, CDR1 is GTSNPN and CDR2 is SVGIG (reference sequence). CDR3 in amino acids: CAWGGTSTDTQYF. Written as DNA, the CDR3 is TGTGCCTGGGGGGGGACAAGCACAGATACGCAGTATTTT. The full variable domain, rest sourced from reference TRBV30 and TRBJ2-3, is SQTIHQWPATLVQPVGSPLSLECTVEGTSNPNLYWYRQAAGRGLQLLFYSVGIGQISSEVPQNLSASRPQDRQFILSSKKLLLSDSGFYLCAWGGTSTDTQYFGPGTRLTVL.

The chain combines TRBV30 with TRBJ1-1, with no clear D. The V and J ends lost 5 bases and 4 bases respectively, with 5 bases between them. CDR1 and CDR2 from the germline V gene are GTSNPN and SVGIG (reference sequence). CDR3 length: 10 amino acids. The CDR3, as DNA: TGTGCCTGGTCGGGCACTGAAGCTTTCTTT. This sequence encodes CAWSGTEAFF.

This rearrangement joins TRBV7-3 to TRBJ2-7, with unresolved D. Between the trimmed V and J ends, which lost 5 bases and 7 bases, there was a span of 15 bases. The length of the CDR3 is 13 residues. Germline V gene data show CDR1 as SGHTA and CDR2 as FQGTGA. CDR3 in amino acids: CASSPNPLGEQYF. CDR3 nucleotide sequence: TGTGCCAGCAGCCCTAACCCTCTCGGGGAGCAGTACTTC.

This chain uses TRBV6-6 with TRBJ1-2; D is unclear. Germline loops: CDR1 MNHNY, CDR2 SVGAGI (reference sequence). The CDR3 contains 11 residues. Trimming pared 0 bases from V and 14 bases from J, leaving 10 bases between. The CDR3 region is CASSYSGFQTF. For the CDR3, the DNA is TGTGCCAGCAGTTACTCTGGGTTTCAAACCTTC.

The rearrangement links TRBV7-8 to TRBJ1-3; D is unclear. Trimming took 1 base from V and 0 from J, leaving 4 bases between them. The CDR3 length is 14 residues. Germline V gives CDR1 SGHVS, CDR2 FQNEAQ. The CDR3 nucleotides are TGTGCCAGCAGCTTAGTGGGCTCTGGAAACACCATATATTTT. It specifies CASSLVGSGNTIYF.

The chain uses TRBV7-6 and TRBJ2-5, with TRBD2 identical over 7 bases. Germline V lookup: CDR1 SGHVS, CDR2 FNYEAQ. Trimming took 1 base from V and 6 from J; bases not matched to a gene: 5. This CDR3 is built from 14 residues. CDR3 loop: CASSLGRGRKTQYF. In DNA, the CDR3 is TGTGCCAGCAGCTTAGGACGCGGGAGAAAGACCCAGTACTTC. Combining the CDR3 with reference TRBV7-6 and TRBJ2-5 gives the whole variable domain GAGVSQSPRYKVTKRGQDVALRCDPISGHVSLYWYRQALGQGPEFLTYFNYEAQQDKSGLPNDRFSAERPEGSISTLTIQRTEQRDSAMYRCASSLGRGRKTQYFGPGTRLLVL.

The rearrangement uses TRBV7-3 and TRBJ1-2; tentatively, D is TRBD1 (6 bases). The germline gives CDR1 SGHTA, CDR2 FQGTGA. Trimming shortened V by 6 bases and J by 4 bases, and 12 bases separated the two germline ends. This CDR3 has 13 amino acids. CDR3 protein: CASSPQGSYGYTF. In nucleotides, the CDR3 is TGTGCCAGCAGTCCCCAGGGGAGCTATGGCTACACCTTC.

The gene calls are TRBV7-3 and TRBJ2-1, with a possible D match to TRBD2 (6 bases). The CDR3 is 14 residues long. CDR1 and CDR2 from the germline V gene are SGHTA and FQGTGA. Trimming shortened V by 5 bases and J by 3 bases, and 11 bases separated the two germline ends. CDR3 sequence (DNA): TGTGCCAGCAGCCGTAGCGGAAACTACAATGAGCAGTTCTTC. This codes for CASSRSGNYNEQFF.

The chain joins TRBV19 to TRBJ2-1; TRBD1 matches at 7 bases. Germline V lookup: CDR1 LNHDA, CDR2 SQIVND (reference sequence). The junction had 10 bases not matched to a gene; V was cut back by 4 bases and J by 4 bases. This CDR3 has 16 amino acids. CDR3 nucleotide sequence: TGTGCCAGTAGTAAGCGGACAGGCGGAATTTACAATGAGCAGTTCTTC. Its protein is CASSKRTGGIYNEQFF.

This chain connects TRBV5-3 to TRBJ2-6; 9 nucleotides align to TRBD1. TRBV5-3 is designated an ORF whose function remains uncertain. Germline trimming cut 6 bases from V and 2 bases from J; bases unmatched to any gene: 3. This CDR3 region has 15 residues. DNA of the CDR3: TGTGCCAGAACGGACAGGGGCCCTGGGGCCAACGTCCTGACTTTC. It translates to CARTDRGPGANVLTF.

As concerns this clone: Compared with germline, one end of the junction differs, possibly owing to a read error. The gene calls are TRBV7-6 and TRBJ2-3; 8 positions match TRBD2. Germline-derived CDR1 and CDR2 are SGHVS and FNYEAQ. The CDR3 spans 15 residues. CDR3 in amino acids: CASSVAGLSTDTQYF. CDR3 bases: TGTGCCAGCAGCGTAGCGGGATTGAGCACAGATACGCAGTATTTT. Using reference TRBV7-6 and TRBJ2-3 for the parts outside the CDR3, the full variable domain is GAGVSQSPRYKVTKRGQDVALRCDPISGHVSLYWYRQALGQGPEFLTYFNYEAQQDKSGLPNDRFSAERPEGSISTLTIQRTEQRDSAMYRCASSVAGLSTDTQYFGPGTRLTVL.